The rows below give T cell receptor beta chains drawn from one sample of a study of blood T cell repertoires in COVID-19. Assay: immunoSEQ multiplex PCR; the TCRdb copy retains only in-frame clones and omits some. The sample consists of roughly 97,000 clones, 85% to 90% of them appearing once. The sample consisted of peripheral blood. The source is a human donor in a cohort sampled during active COVID-19. CDR3s include the opening cysteine and the closing phenylalanine or tryptophan. A D gene is named only where the DNA matches it firmly.

j_gene: TRBJ1-2; d_gene: NA; v_gene: TRBV6-5; CDR3aa: CASRQGIDYGYTF; CDR3nt: TGTGCCAGTAGGCAGGGGATCGACTATGGCTACACCTTC
j_gene: TRBJ2-1; d_gene: NA; v_gene: TRBV27; CDR3aa: CASSSPGYNEQFF; CDR3nt: TGTGCCAGCAGTTCCCCAGGGTACAATGAGCAGTTCTTC
j_gene: TRBJ1-4; d_gene: NA; v_gene: TRBV5-1; CDR3aa: CASSSGEGFNEKLFF; CDR3nt: TGCGCCAGCAGCTCCGGGGAGGGCTTTAATGAAAAACTGTTTTTT
j_gene: TRBJ2-6; d_gene: TRBD1; v_gene: TRBV19; CDR3aa: CASSTQGTGANVLTF; CDR3nt: TGTGCCAGTAGTACACAGGGGACTGGGGCCAACGTCCTGACTTTC
j_gene: TRBJ2-3; d_gene: NA; v_gene: TRBV11-3; CDR3aa: CASSLAGLLRDTQYF; CDR3nt: TGTGCCAGCAGCTTAGCGGGACTGCTAAGGGATACGCAGTATTTT
j_gene: TRBJ2-4; d_gene: TRBD2; v_gene: TRBV2; CDR3aa: CASSGDGRDGAKNIQYF; CDR3nt: TGTGCCAGCAGTGGTGACGGGAGGGACGGAGCCAAAAACATTCAGTACTTC
j_gene: TRBJ2-1; d_gene: TRBD2; v_gene: TRBV5-1; CDR3aa: CASSESGRHNEQFF; CDR3nt: TGCGCCAGCAGCGAGAGCGGGAGGCACAATGAGCAGTTCTTC
j_gene: TRBJ2-3; d_gene: NA; v_gene: TRBV4-3; CDR3aa: CASSQEPVTDTQYF; CDR3nt: TGCGCCAGCAGCCAAGAACCGGTTACAGATACGCAGTATTTT
j_gene: TRBJ2-5; d_gene: TRBD1; v_gene: TRBV24-1; CDR3aa: CATSDPTGVETQYF; CDR3nt: TGTGCCACCAGTGACCCCACAGGGGTAGAGACCCAGTACTTC
j_gene: TRBJ2-3; d_gene: NA; v_gene: TRBV6-6; CDR3aa: CASSYSAGLFDTQYF; CDR3nt: TGTGCCAGCAGTTACTCGGCGGGCTTATTTGATACGCAGTATTTT